This TCR beta chain was identified in a study of T cell repertoires in cytomegalovirus infection (dated by TCRdb to the late 2010s). Background for the entire study: Because public TCR beta signatures pointed to carriage of CMV infection together with the matching HLA type, the HLA type of each donor mattered for the analysis.

This clonotype was detected ten times or more. It has no known antigen specificity. The input lacks base qualities; no much larger clone sits a single base away. Results and caveats for the whole study, not just this receptor: The ex vivo response was dominated by HLA-C-restricted CMV-specific TCR beta clonotypes, which also provided the single most frequent clonotype in two of eight donors. Cumulative frequency of public TCR beta family members discriminated carriers of CMV infection plus the relevant HLA type in this cohort and an independent roughly 320-donor cohort.

Sequencing took place on an Illumina HiSeq 1500. TCRdb ran its own pipeline on the public reads, namely fastp trimming at Q25 and MiXCR clone calling, and kept in-frame beta chains. Rows with a matching CDR3 protein are joined into one entry that keeps the most common DNA and genes. The sample yields around 260,000 distinct CDR3 sequences; 8% to 9.5% were counted once. About 15% of the sample is taken by the ten largest. The CDR3 has 15 amino acids, counting the end cysteine and phenylalanine. Just the 45-base CDR3 DNA is kept, in frame starting at base 1. V is trimmed back by 5 bases and J by 3 bases, and the junction contains 10 bases that no gene match accounts for. For CDR1 and CDR2, the germline V gene lists MNHNS and SASEGT.

The source material was PBMCs. This chain joins TRBV6-1 to TRBJ2-7, and TRBD1 matches 7 of the central bases. The source is a human donor in good health (CMV status not recorded). Some clones in this sample may be carry-over from other donors' samples. The DNA is TGTGCCAGCAGTAACCCGGGACAGATCCTCTACGAGCAGTACTTC. Its protein reads: CASSNPGQILYEQYF.